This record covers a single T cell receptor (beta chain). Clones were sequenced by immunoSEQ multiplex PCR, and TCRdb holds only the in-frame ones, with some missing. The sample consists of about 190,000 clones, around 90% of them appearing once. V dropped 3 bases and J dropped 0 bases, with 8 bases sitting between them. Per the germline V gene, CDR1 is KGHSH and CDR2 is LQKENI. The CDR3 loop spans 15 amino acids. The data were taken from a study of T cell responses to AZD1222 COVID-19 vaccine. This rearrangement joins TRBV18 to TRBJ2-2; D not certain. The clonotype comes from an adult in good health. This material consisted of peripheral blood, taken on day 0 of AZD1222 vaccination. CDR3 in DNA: TGTGCCAGCTCACCCGGGCAGACGAACACCGGGGAGCTGTTTTTT. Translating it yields CASSPGQTNTGELFF.